This T cell receptor beta chain was sequenced in a study of molecular identifiers for immune sequencing clone quantification. Listed TCR primers and previously described methods were used for bulk TCR libraries. TCRdb re-called the PCR reads through MiXCR, storing one row per CDR3 protein. The sample consists of approximately 630,000 distinct CDR3 sequences, over 25% of them appearing once. V shed 0 bases, J shed 4 bases, and the junction held 3 bases outside the gene matches. Germline V gene data show CDR1 as MGHRA and CDR2 as YSYEKL. The CDR3 runs to 16 residues. Material for sequencing was naive CD8+ T cells from blood, with Jurkat cell RNA spiked in. Subset noted: FACS-sorted CD8+CD4-CCR7+CD45RA+ naive T cells. The chain couples TRBV4-1 to TRBJ1-1, with 12 bases lining up with TRBD1. The sequence derives from a human donor in good health. Some libraries in this study had Jurkat cell RNA spiked in. CDR3 DNA: TGCGCCAGCAGCCAAGAAGGGACAGGGGGCCTCACTGAAGCTTTCTTT. It translates to CASSQEGTGGLTEAFF.